This TCR beta chain appears in the sequencing data of a study of blood T cell repertoires in COVID-19. Study summary: Researchers got acute and convalescent COVID-19 samples from the United States, Italy and Spain. In each case, the material was cDNA or gDNA derived from T cells, B-cell-depleted T cells, or PBMCs.

Per the original data handling: For nucleated cells, counts were estimated from reference gene primer amplification. Repertoires were generated with immunoSEQ multiplex PCR, while TCRdb's copy carries only in-frame clones and drops some. That table is the source of V, J and clone size, and D and trimming were worked out from the DNA. The table includes 150,000 to 200,000 clones, 74% detected once. The TCR comes from a woman older than 75 with acute or convalescent COVID-19. The sample consisted of peripheral blood.

CDR3: CASSYFGQFYEQYF. The DNA for the CDR3 is TGTGCCAGCAGTTACTTCGGACAGTTCTACGAGCAGTACTTC. The chain links TRBV6-5 to TRBJ2-7; D may be TRBD1 (6 bases). V lost 1 base, J lost 3 bases, and 10 bases lay in between. The CDR3 runs to 14 residues. Germline values: CDR1 MNHEY, CDR2 SVGAGI.